Listed here are 19 T cell receptor beta chains from one sample, sequenced in a study of blood T cell repertoires in COVID-19. The assay was immunoSEQ multiplex PCR, and TCRdb's table has in-frame clones only and misses some. This table holds approximately 240,000 clones, more than 80% found once. The sequenced sample consisted of peripheral blood. The receptors were sampled from a woman aged 25 to 39 with COVID-19, enrolled during active disease.

This clone appeared once. The chain carries TRBV9 and TRBJ2-2, with 8 bases lining up with TRBD2. This CDR3 has 15 amino acids. V lost 0 bases to trimming and J lost 7 bases; unmatched junction nucleotides: 5. Germline assignment: CDR1 SGDLS and CDR2 YYNGEE. DNA of the CDR3: TGTGCCAGCAGCGTAGAAACTAGCGGCGGCGGGGAGCTGTTTTTT. As protein: CASSVETSGGGELFF.

The gene calls are TRBV7-3 and TRBJ2-7; TRBD2 is a possible D gene (5 bases). The CDR3 has 13 residues. The germline V gene encodes CDR1 SGHTA and CDR2 FQGTGA. The V end lost 2 bases, the J end lost 6 bases, and 11 bases lay between the germline ends. The CDR3 loop is CASSLGGGAEQYF. The DNA for the CDR3 is TGTGCCAGCAGCTTAGGAGGAGGTGCCGAGCAGTACTTC.

The chain links TRBV28 to TRBJ1-2; D is possibly TRBD1 (6 bases). Looked up from germline, CDR1 is MDHEN and CDR2 is SYDVKM. This CDR3 has 15 amino acids. The V end lost 1 base, the J end lost 0 bases, and 9 bases lay between the germline ends. The CDR3 spells CASSLFGQSNYGYTF. The CDR3 DNA reads as TGTGCCAGCAGTTTATTCGGACAGTCTAACTATGGCTACACCTTC.

This sequence joins TRBV5-6 and TRBJ2-7, with TRBD1 matching 9 bases. The ends lost 4 bases at V and 4 bases at J; junction bases unmatched: 9. The CDR3 is 15 residues long. Germline CDR1 SGHDT, CDR2 YYEEEE. CDR3 sequence reads: CASSLSPGQGYEQYF. The CDR3 DNA sequence: TGTGCCAGCAGCCTGTCACCGGGACAGGGTTACGAGCAGTACTTC.

The rearrangement uses TRBV2 and TRBJ2-5; D unresolved. Germline CDR1 SNHLY, CDR2 FYNNEI. V lost 4 bases and J lost 2, with 11 bases in between. This CDR3 region has 14 residues. The CDR3 DNA reads as TGTGCCAGCAGTGGTCGGTCTAGACAAGAGACCCAGTACTTC. Protein product: CASSGRSRQETQYF.

This clone was seen only once. The V gene is TRBV7-2, the J gene TRBJ1-6, with a weak D call TRBD1 (5 bases). The V gene lost 3 bases and the J gene lost 0 bases, with 15 bases spanning the gap. The germline gives CDR1 SGHTA, CDR2 FQGNSA. CDR3 length: 18 amino acids. The CDR3 DNA is TGTGCCAGCAGCTTTACAGGCCCAGGAAGCTCCTATAATTCACCCCTCCACTTT. Its protein is CASSFTGPGSSYNSPLHF.

The chain recombines TRBV9 with TRBJ1-3; the D is unclear. Trimming took off 4 bases at V and 8 bases at J, with 13 bases between the two ends. This CDR3 region has 13 residues. The germline V gene has CDR1 SGDLS and CDR2 YYNGEE. The CDR3, as DNA: TGTGCCAGCAGCCTAGAGGACTGGGACACCATATATTTT. Translated, it gives CASSLEDWDTIYF.

The chain has TRBV2 and TRBJ2-2; tentative D call: TRBD1 (5 bases). CDR1 SNHLY and CDR2 FYNNEI come from the germline V gene. The CDR3 sequence is 14 residues long. V gave up 8 bases and J gave up 1 base, with 11 bases separating them. The CDR3 reads CASLDTRNTGELFF. In DNA form, the CDR3 reads TGTGCCAGCCTGGACACGAGGAACACCGGGGAGCTGTTTTTT.

This sequence joins TRBV6-5 and TRBJ2-7, with D perhaps TRBD2 (5 bases). V was trimmed by 6 bases and J by 6 bases, leaving 12 bases between them. This CDR3 region has 12 residues. CDR1 and CDR2 (germline): MNHEY, SVGAGI. The CDR3: CASSLGLVEQYF. In DNA form, the CDR3 reads TGTGCCAGCAGCCTCGGACTCGTCGAGCAGTACTTC.

CDR3 protein: CASSPPTTGGSEQYF. The CDR3 coding sequence is TGTGCCAGCAGCCCCCCCACGACAGGGGGAAGCGAGCAGTACTTC. The chain joins TRBV11-1 to TRBJ2-7, with TRBD1 identical over 9 bases. Per the germline V gene, CDR1 is SGHAT and CDR2 is FQDESV (reference sequence). The CDR3 sequence is 15 residues long. The V and J ends lost 5 bases and 6 bases, in that order; junction bases with no gene match: 11. The variable domain in full, with the rest retrieved from reference TRBV11-1 and TRBJ2-7, is EAEVAQSPRYKITEKSQAVAFWCDPISGHATLYWYRQILGQGPELLVQFQDESVVDDSQLPKDRFSAERLKGVDSTLKIQPAELGDSAMYLCASSPPTTGGSEQYFGPGTRLTVT.

This CDR3 reads CASSLQGHGYTF. CDR3 sequence (DNA): TGCGCCAGCAGCCTACAGGGTCATGGCTACACCTTC. This chain connects TRBV5-1 to TRBJ1-2; D is perhaps TRBD1 (6 bases). The germline CDR1 and CDR2 sequences are SGHRS and YFSETQ. This CDR3 comprises 12 residues. V was trimmed by 4 bases and J by 6 bases, leaving 10 bases between them.

The CDR3 spells CASSQAPAGGNTEAFF. DNA of the CDR3: TGCGCCAGCAGCCAAGCCCCGGCAGGTGGGAACACTGAAGCTTTCTTT. The chain carries TRBV4-3 and TRBJ1-1; D call uncertain. Germline V lookup: CDR1 LGHNA, CDR2 YSLEER. CDR3 length: 16 amino acids. V was cut by 1 base and J by 1 base, with 13 bases left in between.

The rearrangement links TRBV5-3 to TRBJ1-1; D unresolved. TRBV5-3 is an open reading frame, and its role is uncertain. The V gene lost 2 bases and the J gene lost 8 bases, with 10 bases spanning the gap. This CDR3 is 12 amino acids long. DNA for the CDR3: TGTGCCAGAAGCTTATGGTCAGCGGAAGCTTTCTTT. This encodes CARSLWSAEAFF.

J is TRBJ2-3 and V is TRBV5-1; 11 bases fit TRBD2. V shed 3 bases, J shed 7 bases, and the junction held 13 bases outside the gene matches. Germline V CDR1 and CDR2: SGHRS, YFSETQ. The CDR3 loop spans 17 amino acids. CDR3 sequence reads: CASSSGVSGGAGNTQYF. For the CDR3, the DNA is TGCGCCAGCAGCTCTGGGGTTAGCGGGGGGGCCGGAAATACGCAGTATTTT.

The rearrangement uses TRBV7-8 and TRBJ1-2; 7 nucleotides line up with TRBD1. Trimming removed 1 base from V and 8 bases from J; junction bases left unmatched: 10. The CDR3 extends over 15 amino acids. From germline, CDR1 is SGHVS and CDR2 FQNEAQ. Here the CDR3 reads CASSLEKGARRGYTF. CDR3 bases: TGTGCCAGCAGCTTAGAGAAGGGGGCGCGTCGCGGCTACACCTTC.

The rearrangement links TRBV3-1 (or the pseudogene TRBV3-2) to TRBJ2-4; 16 bases fit TRBD2. Trimming took 4 bases from V and 0 from J; bases not matched to a gene: 3. The germline V gene encodes CDR1 LGHDT and CDR2 YNNKEL (reference sequence). The CDR3 contains 18 residues. The CDR3 sequence: CASSPGTSGGAAKNIQYF. Here the CDR3 DNA reads TGTGCCAGCAGCCCCGGGACTAGCGGGGGGGCAGCCAAAAACATTCAGTACTTC.

This rearrangement joins TRBV2 to TRBJ2-3, with 9 bases matching TRBD2. The CDR3 has 15 amino acids. CDR1 is SNHLY and CDR2 is FYNNEI in the germline V gene. The trim removed 1 base at V and 3 bases at J, leaving 2 bases unmatched. CDR3 amino acids: CASSEGLAVTDTQYF. The CDR3 DNA is TGTGCCAGCAGTGAAGGACTAGCGGTGACAGATACGCAGTATTTT.

This clone was counted between two and nine times. The genes are TRBV5-5 and TRBJ1-1, with 10 nucleotides matching TRBD1. This CDR3 comprises 15 residues. From germline, CDR1 is SGHKS and CDR2 YYEKEE (reference sequence). The J segment lost 5 bases and the V segment lost 4 bases, leaving 8 bases of the junction unmatched. In DNA, the CDR3 is TGTGCCAGCAGCAAACCGGGACAGGGGACGACTGAAGCTTTCTTT. This codes for CASSKPGQGTTEAFF. Filled out from reference TRBV5-5 and TRBJ1-1, the complete variable domain reads DAGVTQSPTHLIKTRGQQVTLRCSPISGHKSVSWYQQVLGQGPQFIFQYYEKEERGRGNFPDRFSARQFPNYSSELNVNALLLGDSALYLCASSKPGQGTTEAFFGQGTRLTVV.

The V and J genes are TRBV7-2 and TRBJ2-3; D remains unclear. Looked up from germline, CDR1 is SGHTA and CDR2 is FQGNSA. The CDR3 is 16 residues long. V was trimmed by 2 bases and J by 0 bases, leaving 12 bases between them. The CDR3 region is CASSLPLSYSTDTQYF. DNA for the CDR3: TGTGCCAGCAGCTTACCCCTATCCTATAGCACAGATACGCAGTATTTT.